The entry below gives a single T cell receptor beta chain sequence along with its context. As yet, its antigen is unknown. The CDR3 covers 13 residues. Germline V gives CDR1 KGHSH, CDR2 LQKENI. The data are from a study of monozygotic twins with inflammatory bowel disease. Study conclusions and caveats: Relative to healthy twins, IBD patients had fewer clonotypes in common with others, a gap that was especially apparent with disease activity. The data gave no support to a single strong IBD-associated signal or clonotype.

A 2.5 ml blood sample was drawn per donor. UMIs were attached via template switching, each with a 6-nucleotide sample barcode. TCRdb reprocessed the 5' RACE reads and reports one entry per CDR3 protein, with no DNA. The table lists approximately 200,000 distinct CDR3 sequences. The TCR originated in a human donor with ulcerative colitis or Crohn's disease, or a healthy co-twin of an affected twin (not recorded which). The rearrangement links TRBV18 to TRBJ1-4. Specimen: blood. Here the CDR3 reads CASSPGEDEKLFF. Variable domain in full (rest from reference TRBV18 and TRBJ1-4): NAGVMQNPRHLVRRRGQEARLRCSPMKGHSHVYWYRQLPEEGLKFMVYLQKENIIDESGMPKERFSAEFPKEGPSILRIQQVVRGDSAAYFCASSPGEDEKLFFGSGTQLSVL.